One sample yielded the 13 T cell receptor delta chains listed below, sequenced in a study of gamma-delta T cells after stem cell transplantation. TCRdb re-called the RT-PCR reads via CATT. The sample yields about 10,000 delta-chain clones, approximately 40% seen once. Source material: gamma-delta T cells. The receptors originated from a human donor. It is not recorded whose cells these are; they may come from a transplant donor.

CDR3 sequence reads: CALGESLSYYWGIRKVDKLIF. The CDR3 DNA sequence: TGTGCTCTTGGGGAATCCTTATCCTACTACTGGGGGATACGAAAGGTCGATAAACTCATCTTT. The chain carries TRDV1 and TRDJ1; TRDD3 agrees at 13 bases. V shed 2 bases, J shed 4 bases, and the junction held 19 bases outside the gene matches. There are 21 residues in the CDR3. The germline V gene has CDR1 TSWWSYY and CDR2 QGS.

Remarks on this clone: At one end the junction does not follow the germline gene, possibly because of a read error. Other DNA sequences in the same sample also yield this CDR3. This chain connects TRAV29/DV5 to TRDJ3; D might be TRDD3 (5 bases). Germline V gives CDR1 NSMFDY, CDR2 ISSIKDK. The CDR3 runs 21 residues. The CDR3 region has the DNA TGTGCCGCAAGCGGGGGCGTACGGGTCTGGGCTAGCTCCTGGGACACCCGACAGATGTTTTTC. Amino acids: CAASGGVRVWASSWDTRQMFF.

This clone was seen a few times. This chain connects TRDV1 to TRDJ1; 11 bases align to TRDD3. Looked up from germline, CDR1 is TSWWSYY and CDR2 is QGS. J gave up 1 base and V 1 base, and 20 bases lay outside the gene matches. This CDR3 comprises 22 residues. DNA of the CDR3: TGTGCTCTTGGGGAACCCCTCCAGCCCCTCCTAATCTGGGGGATACCCACCGATAAACTCATCTTT. This codes for CALGEPLQPLLIWGIPTDKLIF.

This rearrangement joins TRDV1 to TRDJ2; TRDD3 matches at 10 bases. The J segment lost 0 bases and the V segment lost 4 bases, leaving 14 bases of the junction unmatched. The germline V gene has CDR1 TSWWSYY and CDR2 QGS. The length of the CDR3 is 20 residues. The CDR3 is CALGVPKGDTLSSLTAQLFF. The CDR3 region has the DNA TGTGCTCTTGGGGTTCCTAAGGGGGATACGCTCTCCTCTTTGACAGCACAACTCTTCTTT.

Concerning this clone: A much larger clone differs from this one at a single base, so this may be a read error. This chain joins TRAV29/DV5 and TRDJ2; TRDD3 aligns across 11 bases. The CDR3 covers 18 residues. Germline values: CDR1 NSMFDY, CDR2 ISSIKDK. CDR3: CAASWYWGITHLAAQLFF. In DNA, the CDR3 is TGTGCAGCAAGCTGGTACTGGGGGATAACCCATTTGGCAGCACAACTCTTCTTT.

This clone has only a few counts. This chain connects TRDV1 to TRDJ3; TRDD3 matches at 10 bases. There are 19 residues in the CDR3. Germline loops: CDR1 TSWWSYY, CDR2 QGS. The ends lost 5 bases at V and 0 bases at J; junction bases unmatched: 7. The CDR3 loop reads CALGYWGIGGSWDTRQMFF. DNA of the CDR3: TGTGCTCTTGGGTACTGGGGGATCGGGGGCTCCTGGGACACCCGACAGATGTTTTTC.

This clone appeared a few times. At one boundary the junction diverges from the germline segment, which might be a read error. This chain links TRDV2 with TRDJ3; weak D call: TRDD3 (6 bases). Germline-derived CDR1 and CDR2 are GEAIGNYY and EKD. The CDR3 is 21 residues long. CDR3 sequence: CARDTVGDHKGSSWDTRQMFF. CDR3 nucleotides: TGTGCCCGTGACACCGTAGGGGATCATAAGGGGAGTTCCTGGGACACCCGACAGATGTTTTTC.

This clone turned up a few times. One junction end does not reproduce the germline sequence, and a read error may be involved. The CDR3 sequence: CACNTVESWDTRQMFF. Here the CDR3 DNA reads TGTGCCTGTAACACCGTGGAATCCTGGGACACCCGACAGATGTTTTTC. The chain is built from TRDV2 and TRDJ3; no definite D call. Germline-derived CDR1 and CDR2 are GEAIGNYY and EKD. The CDR3 is 16 residues long.

This clone was picked up one time. This may come from a read error, since a much larger clone is one base off. This chain uses TRDV2 with TRDJ3; 13 bases align to TRDD3. The CDR3 extends over 19 amino acids. Looked up from germline, CDR1 is GEAIGNYY and CDR2 is EKD. V trimming: 2 bases; J trimming: 2 bases; junction bases outside the gene matches: 5. The CDR3 bases are TGTGCCTGTGACATTCTTACTGGGGGATACGCCTGGGACACCCGACAGATGTTTTTC. Translated, it gives CACDILTGGYAWDTRQMFF.

In its sample, this clone is medium-sized (0.01 to 0.1%). The chain couples TRDV2 to TRDJ1, with 11 positions matching TRDD3. The CDR3 spans 16 residues. J gave up 1 base and V 3 bases, and 6 bases lay outside the gene matches. Germline V lookup: CDR1 GEAIGNYY, CDR2 EKD. The CDR3 DNA reads as TGTGCCTGTGACTCGGTACTGGGGGATAGCACCGATAAACTCATCTTT. Its translation: CACDSVLGDSTDKLIF.

The rearrangement uses TRDV1 and TRDJ1; 8 bases align to TRDD3. CDR1 is TSWWSYY and CDR2 is QGS in the germline V gene. J gave up 4 bases and V 0 bases, and 28 bases lay outside the gene matches. CDR3 size: 23 residues. The CDR3 nucleotides read TGTGCTCTTGGGGAACTCCGCTGTGTTAGCTTACTGGGGGCCCCCATATTAGGCGATAAACTCATCTTT. Translated: CALGELRCVSLLGAPILGDKLIF.

The chain joins TRDV1 to TRDJ1; 7 bases match TRDD3. V dropped 0 bases and J dropped 1; count of bases not matched to a gene: 17. This CDR3 is built from 20 residues. Germline values: CDR1 TSWWSYY, CDR2 QGS. The DNA for the CDR3 is TGTGCTCTTGGGGAACTAGATATGCAGCGTTACTGGGGATGCACCGATAAACTCATCTTT. Translation gives CALGELDMQRYWGCTDKLIF.

To note about this clone: A read error may account for a junction end that differs from germline. Distinct nucleotide sequences in the sample also encode this CDR3. V usage is TRAV29/DV5 and J usage is TRDJ1, with D possibly matching TRDD3 (5 bases). The CDR3 has 15 residues. Germline CDR1 and CDR2: NSMFDY and ISSIKDK. The CDR3 here is CAASDGDLYTDKLIF. The CDR3, as DNA: TGTGCCGCAAGCGATGGGGACCTGTACACCGATAAACTCATCTTT.